This is a list of T cell receptor beta chains from one sample in a study of T cell changes during pregnancy in multiple sclerosis. Profiling relied on immunoSEQ multiplex PCR, and the TCRdb table lists in-frame clones only, not all of them. The repertoire includes around 72,000 clones, 90% to 95% of them detected once, and roughly 0.7% sits in the top ten. Sequenced material: peripheral blood, taken in the third trimester of pregnancy. The receptors here all came from a female donor in good health, enrolled as a control in a pregnancy study. Each CDR3 is given with its conserved first and last residue. The D gene is left open where the match is weak. Only some rows state a clone size, as once, few, many or a class for expanded clones.

J: TRBJ2-7; size: .; D: TRBD2; V: TRBV9; CDR3: CASSVGGAGAGYEQYF; DNA: TGTGCCAGCAGCGTAGGGGGAGCGGGAGCCGGCTACGAGCAGTACTTC
J: TRBJ2-1; size: .; D: TRBD2; V: TRBV2; CDR3: CASSEESSGLGGNEQFF; DNA: TGTGCCAGCAGTGAAGAGTCTAGCGGGTTGGGGGGGAATGAGCAGTTCTTC
J: TRBJ1-5; size: .; D: .; V: TRBV6-6; CDR3: CASSYDHRAAQPQHF; DNA: TGTGCCAGCAGTTACGATCACAGGGCGGCACAGCCCCAGCATTTT
J: TRBJ2-7; size: .; D: .; V: TRBV5-4; CDR3: CASSLPGVQASYEQYF; DNA: TGTGCCAGCAGCTTGCCAGGGGTGCAGGCCTCCTACGAGCAGTACTTC
J: TRBJ1-5; size: .; D: TRBD1; V: TRBV7-9; CDR3: CASSLTGGRNQPQHF; DNA: TGTGCCAGCAGCCTGACAGGGGGCCGCAATCAGCCCCAGCATTTT
J: TRBJ2-2; size: .; D: TRBD1; V: TRBV23-1; CDR3: CASTLERAQGAPGELFF; DNA: TGCGCCAGCACCCTCGAAAGGGCACAGGGGGCGCCCGGGGAGCTGTTTTTT
J: TRBJ2-7; size: once; D: .; V: TRBV5-1; CDR3: CASSLGGSNLYEQYF; DNA: TGCGCCAGCAGCTTGGGAGGGAGCAACCTCTACGAGCAGTACTTC
J: TRBJ2-2; size: .; D: TRBD2; V: TRBV10-3; CDR3: CAISESGRGSPGTGELFF; DNA: TGTGCCATCAGTGAGTCGGGGCGGGGGAGCCCGGGCACCGGGGAGCTGTTTTTT
J: TRBJ2-2; size: .; D: .; V: TRBV29-1; CDR3: CSVEDPLREAGELFF; DNA: TGCAGCGTTGAAGATCCCCTGAGGGAGGCCGGGGAGCTGTTTTTT
J: TRBJ2-5; size: .; D: .; V: TRBV7-2; CDR3: CASSPVAGTGETQYF; DNA: TGTGCCAGCAGCCCCGTGGCGGGAACGGGCGAGACCCAGTACTTC
J: TRBJ2-7; size: few; D: TRBD1; V: TRBV27; CDR3: CASSAGTGLYEQYF; DNA: TGTGCCAGCAGCGCCGGGACAGGGCTCTACGAGCAGTACTTC
J: TRBJ2-3; size: .; D: TRBD2; V: TRBV18; CDR3: CASSPPERGGTDTQYF; DNA: TGTGCCAGCTCACCACCGGAGCGGGGGGGCACAGATACGCAGTATTTT
J: TRBJ2-7; size: .; D: TRBD2; V: TRBV6-1; CDR3: CASSEAAGGSGVYEQYF; DNA: TGTGCCAGCAGTGAAGCAGCGGGGGGGTCTGGGGTCTACGAGCAGTACTTC
J: TRBJ1-2; size: .; D: .; V: TRBV6-5; CDR3: CASLQAGGNYGYTF; DNA: TGTGCCAGCCTCCAGGCGGGCGGGAACTATGGCTACACCTTC
J: TRBJ2-5; size: .; D: TRBD2; V: TRBV7-2; CDR3: CASSLPILAGALETQYF; DNA: TGTGCCAGCAGCTTGCCGATACTAGCGGGAGCTTTGGAGACCCAGTACTTC
J: TRBJ1-1; size: .; D: TRBD1; V: TRBV7-8; CDR3: CASSRTGGTEAFF; DNA: TGTGCCAGCAGCCGGACAGGGGGCACTGAAGCTTTCTTT
J: TRBJ1-2; size: once; D: .; V: TRBV29-1; CDR3: CSVGGDYTF; DNA: TGCAGCGTAGGCGGGGACTACACCTTC
J: TRBJ1-2; size: .; D: TRBD1; V: TRBV5-8; CDR3: CASSTGQPYEGYGYTF; DNA: TGTGCCAGCAGCACGGGACAGCCCTATGAGGGCTATGGCTACACCTTC
J: TRBJ1-1; size: .; D: TRBD1; V: TRBV7-2; CDR3: CASSLGTGGATEAFF; DNA: TGTGCCAGCAGCCTCGGGACAGGGGGGGCCACTGAAGCTTTCTTT
J: TRBJ2-3; size: .; D: TRBD2; V: TRBV7-2; CDR3: CASSRVLAGPDTQYF; DNA: TGTGCCAGCAGCCGGGTACTAGCGGGGCCAGATACGCAGTATTTT
J: TRBJ1-3; size: .; D: .; V: TRBV5-6; CDR3: CASSLAPGVGNTIYF; DNA: TGTGCCAGCAGCTTGGCCCCAGGGGTTGGAAACACCATATATTTT
J: TRBJ2-2; size: .; D: .; V: TRBV6-5; CDR3: CASSYSRRRGTGELFF; DNA: TGTGCCAGCAGTTACTCGAGACGACGGGGCACCGGGGAGCTGTTTTTT
J: TRBJ1-1; size: .; D: .; V: TRBV27; CDR3: CASSSRAGRGTEAFF; DNA: TGTGCCAGCAGTTCACGGGCCGGGCGGGGCACTGAAGCTTTCTTT
J: TRBJ2-3; size: .; D: TRBD2; V: TRBV28; CDR3: CASSRGTSGRGSTDTQYF; DNA: TGTGCCAGCAGTCGCGGGACTAGCGGGAGGGGGAGCACAGATACGCAGTATTTT
J: TRBJ1-2; size: .; D: .; V: TRBV2; CDR3: CASSPLGANYGYTF; DNA: TGTGCCAGCAGTCCCCTCGGGGCTAACTATGGCTACACCTTC
J: TRBJ2-3; size: .; D: TRBD1; V: TRBV7-8; CDR3: CASSSWQGVIDTQYF; DNA: TGTGCCAGCAGCTCCTGGCAGGGGGTGATAGATACGCAGTATTTT
J: TRBJ2-5; size: once; D: .; V: TRBV19; CDR3: CASRRGGRGETQYF; DNA: TGTGCCAGTAGAAGGGGGGGCAGGGGAGAGACCCAGTACTTC
J: TRBJ2-1; size: .; D: TRBD2; V: TRBV7-8; CDR3: CASSSDGTSGRDEQFF; DNA: TGTGCCAGCAGCTCTGACGGGACTAGCGGGAGGGATGAGCAGTTCTTC
J: TRBJ1-1; size: .; D: .; V: TRBV27; CDR3: CASSPLGGDTEAFF; DNA: TGTGCCAGCAGTCCGCTCGGAGGGGACACTGAAGCTTTCTTT
J: TRBJ2-5; size: .; D: .; V: TRBV5-3; CDR3: CARSLLLRETQYF; DNA: TGTGCCAGAAGCTTACTACTGAGGGAGACCCAGTACTTC
J: TRBJ1-2; size: .; D: TRBD1; V: TRBV11-2; CDR3: CASSGGGQGDYGYTF; DNA: TGTGCCAGCAGCGGAGGGGGACAGGGCGACTATGGCTACACCTTC
J: TRBJ1-5; size: .; D: TRBD1; V: TRBV2; CDR3: CASSGGTGDYSNQPQHF; DNA: TGTGCCAGCAGTGGGGGGACAGGTGATTATAGCAATCAGCCCCAGCATTTT
J: TRBJ2-1; size: few; D: .; V: TRBV11-1; CDR3: CASSFGTYGNEQFF; DNA: TGTGCCAGCAGCTTCGGGACTTACGGAAATGAGCAGTTCTTC
J: TRBJ2-1; size: .; D: .; V: TRBV27; CDR3: CASSLGGLPSYNEQFF; DNA: TGTGCCAGCAGTTTAGGGGGCTTACCCTCCTACAATGAGCAGTTCTTC
J: TRBJ2-7; size: .; D: .; V: TRBV5-6; CDR3: CASSLERTEQYF; DNA: TGTGCCAGCAGCTTGGAACGGACAGAGCAGTACTTC
J: TRBJ2-7; size: .; D: TRBD2; V: TRBV19; CDR3: CASRISGSPSEEQYF; DNA: TGTGCCAGTCGAATTAGCGGGAGCCCCTCGGAAGAGCAGTACTTC
J: TRBJ1-6; size: .; D: .; V: TRBV15; CDR3: CATSSGSPLHF; DNA: TGTGCCACCAGCTCGGGATCACCCCTCCACTTT
J: TRBJ1-2; size: .; D: .; V: TRBV6-1; CDR3: CASSEAPTRTNYGYTF; DNA: TGTGCCAGCAGTGAAGCACCGACACGAACTAACTATGGCTACACCTTC
J: TRBJ1-1; size: .; D: TRBD1; V: TRBV2; CDR3: CASSERDRGVNTEAFF; DNA: TGTGCCAGCAGTGAAAGGGACAGGGGGGTGAACACTGAAGCTTTCTTT
J: TRBJ1-4; size: .; D: .; V: TRBV6-5; CDR3: CASSPQGTNEKLFF; DNA: TGTGCCAGCAGTCCTCAGGGGACTAATGAAAAACTGTTTTTT
J: TRBJ2-2; size: .; D: TRBD2; V: TRBV2; CDR3: CASKRGHTGELFF; DNA: TGTGCCAGCAAGCGGGGCCACACCGGGGAGCTGTTTTTT
J: TRBJ1-2; size: few; D: TRBD1; V: TRBV6-5; CDR3: CASLKGGQGNGYTF; DNA: TGTGCCAGCCTCAAGGGGGGACAGGGAAATGGCTACACCTTC
J: TRBJ1-3; size: .; D: TRBD1; V: TRBV6-1; CDR3: CASSTDRGRGNTIYF; DNA: TGTGCCAGCAGCACCGACAGGGGGCGAGGAAACACCATATATTTT
J: TRBJ1-1; size: once; D: .; V: TRBV7-2; CDR3: CASSLGRGGQNTEAFF; DNA: TGTGCCAGCAGCTTAGGGAGGGGGGGACAGAACACTGAAGCTTTCTTT
J: TRBJ2-1; size: .; D: .; V: TRBV5-1; CDR3: CASRVAGYNEQFF; DNA: TGCGCCAGCAGAGTCGCAGGTTACAATGAGCAGTTCTTC
J: TRBJ1-5; size: .; D: .; V: TRBV5-4; CDR3: CASSLEGGLSNQPQHF; DNA: TGTGCCAGCAGCTTGGAGGGAGGGCTTAGCAATCAGCCCCAGCATTTT
J: TRBJ2-5; size: .; D: TRBD2; V: TRBV5-4; CDR3: CASSLGIAGGQETQYF; DNA: TGTGCCAGCAGCTTGGGTATAGCGGGGGGCCAAGAGACCCAGTACTTC
J: TRBJ2-1; size: .; D: .; V: TRBV5-1; CDR3: CASSLLIGGTRDEQFF; DNA: TGCGCCAGCAGTCTTTTAATCGGAGGGACTCGCGATGAGCAGTTCTTC